Below, 21 T cell receptor beta chains from the same sample are listed, as sequenced in a study of Ad26.COV2.S vaccination and SARS-CoV-2 variants. Treatment specified: about 20 received Ad26.COV2.S at low or high dose, single or two shots; about 5 received placebo; per-sample allocation not given. Samples were taken on day 63 after the first vaccine or placebo injection. Generated by immunoSEQ multiplex PCR, the TCRdb table keeps only in-frame clones and is missing some. The data hold more than 300,000 clones, with 75% to 90% observed a single time. This specimen was peripheral blood, taken in a trial of Ad26.COV2.S vaccine versus placebo. These receptors were collected from a person aged 18-65 years who received the Ad26.COV2.S COVID-19 vaccine or a placebo.

This chain links TRBV28 with TRBJ1-2, with D maybe TRBD1 (6 bases). This CDR3 has 15 amino acids. The V end lost 2 bases, the J end lost 7 bases, and 17 bases lay between the germline ends. Germline loops: CDR1 MDHEN, CDR2 SYDVKM. CDR3 residues: CASSLGNYREGGYTF. CDR3 coding DNA: TGTGCCAGCAGTTTAGGAAACTACAGGGAGGGTGGCTACACCTTC.

The chain has TRBV4-1 and TRBJ1-3; D unresolved. Germline loops: CDR1 MGHRA, CDR2 YSYEKL. The CDR3 spans 16 residues. V gave up 4 bases and J gave up 0 bases, with 13 bases separating them. Here the CDR3 DNA reads TGCGCCAGCAGCCCCTACGGGGAAAGCTCTGGAAACACCATATATTTT. It translates to CASSPYGESSGNTIYF.

The CDR3 loop is CASSQSRYGYTF. In nucleotides, the CDR3 is TGCGCCAGCAGTCAATCGCGCTATGGCTACACCTTC. The chain is built from TRBV23-1 and TRBJ1-2; D gene uncertain. TRBV23-1 is an ORF, with its function uncertain. The CDR3 loop spans 12 amino acids. With 0 bases removed from V and 4 bases from J, the gap between germline ends came to 3 bases.

The rearrangement uses TRBV21-1 and TRBJ2-7; the D segment call TRBD2 is taken from the table without a DNA check. TRBV21-1 is tagged as a pseudogene. The CDR3 sequence is 14 residues long. The DNA of the CDR3 is TGTGCCAGCAGCGTAAGAAGCGGGGACTACGAGCAGTACTTC. Protein product: CASSVRSGDYEQYF.

The chain carries TRBV29-1 and TRBJ2-7; D unclear. Between the trimmed V and J ends, which lost 6 bases and 2 bases, there was a span of 14 bases. This CDR3 is built from 13 residues. The germline V gene has CDR1 SQVTM and CDR2 ANQGSEA. The CDR3 region is CSVSSGLTYEQYF. CDR3 sequence (DNA): TGCAGCGTATCTAGTGGGCTGACCTACGAGCAGTACTTC.

The J gene is TRBJ1-5, the V gene TRBV12-3 or TRBV12-4; perhaps TRBD1 as D (6 bases). The CDR3 is made up of 13 amino acids. V lost 5 bases and J 4 bases, leaving 9 bases between the germline ends. CDR3 amino acids: CASSVTGNQPQHF. In DNA form, the CDR3 reads TGTGCCAGCAGTGTTACAGGGAATCAGCCCCAGCATTTT.

This sequence joins TRBV19 and TRBJ1-6; D unresolved. The V end lost 6 bases, the J end lost 8 bases, and 17 bases lay between the germline ends. Germline V gene lookup returns CDR1 LNHDA and CDR2 SQIVND (reference sequence). CDR3 length equals 15 residues. CDR3 sequence reads: CASRTTGIGDSPLHF. In DNA form, the CDR3 reads TGTGCCAGTAGGACCACGGGTATCGGGGATTCACCCCTCCACTTT. The whole variable domain, filled in from reference TRBV19 and TRBJ1-6, reads DGGITQSPKYLFRKEGQNVTLSCEQNLNHDAMYWYRQDPGQGLRLIYYSQIVNDFQKGDIAEGYSVSREKKESFPLTVTSAQKNPTAFYLCASRTTGIGDSPLHFGNGTRLTVT.

This clone has just one count. The chain has TRBV10-3 and TRBJ2-7; possibly TRBD2 for D (6 bases). CDR3 length: 11 residues. Germline-derived CDR1 and CDR2 are ENHRY and SYGVKD. V was pared by 10 bases and J by 4 bases, with 11 bases between. In nucleotides, the CDR3 is TGTGCCACGCGGGACTTGTACGAGCAGTACTTC. Translation gives CATRDLYEQYF.

The chain joins TRBV9 to TRBJ2-1, with TRBD2 identical over 7 bases. The germline V gene has CDR1 SGDLS and CDR2 YYNGEE. After removal of 3 bases from V and 5 bases from J, the junction contained 8 bases not matched to a gene. There are 15 residues in the CDR3. CDR3 nucleotide sequence: TGTGCCAGCAGCGCAACGGGACTAACAAACAATGAGCAGTTCTTC. It encodes CASSATGLTNNEQFF.

V gene TRBV4-3 combines with J gene TRBJ2-7, with no clear D. The CDR3 covers 12 residues. V lost 1 base, J lost 10 bases, and 11 bases lay in between. Germline CDR1 reads LGHNA; CDR2 reads YSLEER. CDR3 sequence: CASSQGTEPQYF. Written as DNA, the CDR3 is TGCGCCAGCAGCCAAGGGACCGAACCTCAGTACTTC.

The table lists this clone with a few counts. The chain has TRBV28 and TRBJ1-2, with D hard to call. Between the trimmed V and J ends, which lost 7 bases and 0 bases, there was a span of 18 bases. The germline CDR1 and CDR2 sequences are MDHEN and SYDVKM. This CDR3 is built from 16 residues. The CDR3 loop reads CASTLNGLNPNYGYTF. Here the CDR3 DNA reads TGTGCCAGCACCTTAAACGGCCTAAACCCTAACTATGGCTACACCTTC.

The gene calls are TRBV6-5 and TRBJ2-7; 7 nucleotides agree with TRBD2. This CDR3 spans 11 amino acids. Germline CDR1 is MNHEY and CDR2 is SVGAGI. V trimming: 4 bases; J trimming: 7 bases; junction bases outside the gene matches: 1. The CDR3 is CASSFGGEQYF. CDR3 bases: TGTGCCAGCAGTTTCGGGGGGGAGCAGTACTTC.

Regarding this clone: Other DNA sequences within the sample encode an identical CDR3. This chain connects TRBV11-2 to TRBJ2-7; 8 bases line up with TRBD1. This CDR3 has 12 residues. J gave up 6 bases and V 3 bases, and 1 base lay outside the gene matches. Per germline, CDR1 SGHAT and CDR2 FQNNGV. This CDR3 reads CASSLDRAEQYF. The CDR3 DNA sequence: TGTGCCAGCAGCTTGGACAGGGCCGAGCAGTACTTC.

The rearrangement links TRBV7-9 to TRBJ2-3; 9 bases are shared with TRBD2. With 4 bases clipped from V and 5 bases from J, the junction kept 13 bases outside the gene matches. CDR3 length: 17 amino acids. Germline loops: CDR1 SEHNR, CDR2 FQNEAQ (reference sequence). CDR3 protein: CASSSIISGSGGDTQYF. The CDR3 nucleotides are TGTGCCAGCAGCTCTATAATTAGCGGGAGTGGGGGAGATACGCAGTATTTT.

The rearrangement links TRBV15 to TRBJ2-1; 7 bases line up with TRBD2. The germline V gene encodes CDR1 LNHNV and CDR2 YYDKDF (reference sequence). J gave up 3 bases and V 1 base, and 9 bases lay outside the gene matches. The CDR3 loop spans 17 amino acids. CDR3 sequence (DNA): TGTGCCACCAGCAGAGCGAGGGGAGGGGACGGCTACAATGAGCAGTTCTTC. Translating gives CATSRARGGDGYNEQFF.

J is TRBJ2-7 and V is TRBV28; D is undetermined. V was cut by 5 bases and J by 8 bases, with 13 bases left in between. From germline, CDR1 is MDHEN and CDR2 SYDVKM. The length of the CDR3 is 12 residues. DNA for the CDR3: TGTGCCAGCAGTCCCCCTCAGCACAAGCAGTACTTC. It encodes CASSPPQHKQYF.

V is TRBV6-5 and J is TRBJ2-5; 7 nucleotides match TRBD2. The CDR3 sequence is 15 residues long. J lost 5 bases, V lost 5 bases, and 11 bases had no gene match. Germline V CDR1 and CDR2: MNHEY, SVGAGI. CDR3: CASSLLGGLGETQYF. The CDR3 DNA follows: TGTGCCAGCAGTCTCCTGGGAGGGTTGGGGGAGACCCAGTACTTC.

This clone was observed a handful of times. The rearrangement joins TRBV5-1 to TRBJ1-6; D uncertain. Germline CDR1 and CDR2: SGHRS and YFSETQ. V lost 7 bases, J lost 1 base, and 18 bases lay in between. The CDR3 has 17 residues. The CDR3 DNA reads TGCGCCAGCTCCAGGAATTCGGACCAGTCCTATAATTCACCCCTCCACTTT. Protein sequence: CASSRNSDQSYNSPLHF.

This clone appeared once. The chain combines TRBV5-6 with TRBJ2-7, with D possibly TRBD2 on 5 matching bases. The V end lost 0 bases, the J end lost 2 bases, and 15 bases lay between the germline ends. The germline gives CDR1 SGHDT, CDR2 YYEEEE. The CDR3 is 16 amino acids. This CDR3 reads CASSLVPGRGTYEQYF. The CDR3, as DNA: TGTGCCAGCAGCTTGGTGCCCGGAAGAGGGACCTACGAGCAGTACTTC. The whole variable domain, filled in from reference TRBV5-6 and TRBJ2-7, reads DAGVTQSPTHLIKTRGQQVTLRCSPKSGHDTVSWYQQALGQGPQFIFQYYEEEERQRGNFPDRFSGHQFPNYSSELNVNALLLGDSALYLCASSLVPGRGTYEQYFGPGTRLTVT.

CDR3 nucleotides: TGTGCCAGCAGCGTAGCGGTAGATCAGCCCCAGCATTTT. Amino acids: CASSVAVDQPQHF. The chain has TRBV9 and TRBJ1-5; D is uncertain. The CDR3 totals 13 residues. Looked up from germline, CDR1 is SGDLS and CDR2 is YYNGEE. V was clipped by 0 bases and J by 5 bases, with 6 bases between them. Drawing the rest from reference TRBV9 and TRBJ1-5, the complete variable domain is DSGVTQTPKHLITATGQRVTLRCSPRSGDLSVYWYQQSLDQGLQFLIQYYNGEERAKGNILERFSAQQFPDLHSELNLSSLELGDSALYFCASSVAVDQPQHFGDGTRLSIL.

The genes are TRBV4-2 and TRBJ2-7, with TRBD2 as a possible D gene (5 bases). Germline CDR1 LGHNA, CDR2 YNFKEQ. V gave up 6 bases and J gave up 5 bases, with 11 bases separating them. This CDR3 comprises 12 residues. The CDR3 DNA follows: TGTGCCAGCAGTCGGGATCTGGACGAGCAGTACTTC. Protein: CASSRDLDEQYF.